Listed here are 13 T cell receptor beta chains from one sample, sequenced in a study of CD8 T cells in ankylosing spondylitis. Whole-study findings and limits: Roughly eight highly homologous variants made up a TCR beta motif, and this motif appeared characteristic of ankylosing spondylitis blood.

TCRdb re-analysed the 5' RACE reads in MiXCR, keeping a single row per CDR3 protein. The top ten hold over 15% of the sample, which has some 700,000 distinct CDR3 sequences, under 20% seen once. The antigens of these receptors remain unknown. The sample was blood, either unsorted or a sorted T cell fraction (not recorded which). The origin of the receptors is a male donor with ankylosing spondylitis.

The rearrangement links TRBV7-6 to TRBJ2-1; TRBD2 matches at 10 bases. V lost 4 bases and J lost 2; bases outside the gene matches: 5. Per germline, CDR1 SGHVS and CDR2 FNYEAQ. The CDR3 loop spans 16 amino acids. CDR3 DNA sequence: TGTGCCAGCAGCTCAATAAGCGGGGGGGCCTACAATGAGCAGTTCTTC. The encoded protein is CASSSISGGAYNEQFF.

The V call is TRBV29-1, the J call TRBJ2-7, with D possibly being TRBD1 (6 bases). The V gene lost 6 bases and the J gene lost 4 bases, with 13 bases spanning the gap. CDR1 and CDR2 from the germline V gene are SQVTM and ANQGSEA. The CDR3 runs 12 residues. CDR3 nucleotides: TGCAGCGTAAGGGGACAACAATACGAGCAGTACTTC. Translation gives CSVRGQQYEQYF.

The chain combines TRBV9 with TRBJ1-3; D uncertain. CDR1 is SGDLS, CDR2 YYNGEE, per germline. V lost 3 bases to trimming and J lost 0 bases, with 7 bases between them. This CDR3 is 14 amino acids long. The CDR3 sequence: CASSAHGSGNTIYF. The CDR3 region has the DNA TGTGCCAGCAGCGCCCACGGCTCTGGAAACACCATATATTTT.

In this sample, this clonotype turned up a few times. CDR3 amino acids: CASGPDPYNEQFF. DNA of the CDR3: TGTGCCAGCGGACCCGACCCCTACAATGAGCAGTTCTTC. The chain uses TRBV12-3 or TRBV12-4 and TRBJ2-1; D unclear. With 8 bases removed from V and 2 bases from J, the gap between germline ends came to 10 bases. The CDR3 covers 13 residues.

The rearrangement joins TRBV3-1 to TRBJ2-7; D is ambiguous. Trimming removed 0 bases from V and 7 bases from J, with 13 bases in between. The CDR3 extends over 14 amino acids. CDR1 is LGHDT and CDR2 is YNNKEL in the germline V gene (reference sequence). The CDR3 DNA reads as TGTGCCAGCAGCCAAGATATAGGAGTTCGGGAGCAGTACTTC. Encoded protein: CASSQDIGVREQYF.

J is TRBJ1-5 and V is TRBV23-1, with D perhaps TRBD1 (5 bases). TRBV23-1 is known as an ORF, though its function is uncertain. The CDR3 runs to 17 residues. Trimming removed 4 bases from V and 2 bases from J, with 18 bases in between. CDR3 bases: TGCGCCAGCAGTCCCGGAACACTGATGGGGGGCAATCAGCCCCAGCATTTT. It translates to CASSPGTLMGGNQPQHF.

V is TRBV6-5 and J is TRBJ2-6; weak D call: TRBD1 (6 bases). V shed 4 bases and J shed 0 bases, with 10 bases lying between them. This CDR3 is built from 16 residues. Germline V gene sequence: CDR1 MNHEY, CDR2 SVGAGI. CDR3 DNA: TGTGCCAGCAGTTCCCGGGACAACTCTGGGGCCAACGTCCTGACTTTC. It encodes CASSSRDNSGANVLTF.

This chain connects TRBV20-1 to TRBJ2-1; D possibly matches TRBD1 or TRBD2 (5 bases each). The CDR3 loop spans 13 amino acids. In germline, CDR1 is DFQATT, CDR2 SNEGSKA (reference sequence). V lost 5 bases, J lost 8 bases, and 16 bases lay in between. The CDR3 sequence is CSARDPLGDEQFF. DNA of the CDR3: TGCAGTGCTCGGGACCCCCTGGGCGATGAGCAGTTCTTC.

The chain uses TRBV13 and TRBJ2-5, with 9 bases identical to TRBD1. The CDR3 consists of 13 residues. The V and J ends lost 5 bases and 5 bases, in that order; junction bases with no gene match: 3. CDR1 and CDR2 (germline): PRHDT, FYEKMQ (reference sequence). CDR3 coding DNA: TGTGCCAGCAGCGCTGGGACAGGGGAGACCCAGTACTTC. Its translation: CASSAGTGETQYF.

The chain is built from TRBV7-6 and TRBJ1-5; D remains unclear. The V gene's germline CDR1 is SGHVS and CDR2 FNYEAQ. V lost 5 bases and J lost 0, with 11 bases in between. CDR3 length equals 15 residues. DNA for the CDR3: TGTGCCAGCAGCCCAACAGATGATAGCAATCAGCCCCAGCATTTT. It specifies CASSPTDDSNQPQHF.

This clonotype was detected a few times. The chain uses TRBV27 and TRBJ2-3; D gene ambiguous. CDR1 MNHEY and CDR2 SMNVEV come from the germline V gene (reference sequence). V lost 3 bases and J 2 bases, leaving 12 bases between the germline ends. The CDR3 is 15 amino acids. In DNA form, the CDR3 reads TGTGCCAGCAGTTTCGCAGGTTCCCTCACAGATACGCAGTATTTT. Its translation is CASSFAGSLTDTQYF.

This clonotype was seen a handful of times. This sequence joins TRBV20-1 and TRBJ1-6; D unresolved. The CDR3 covers 14 residues. V was shortened by 2 bases and J by 7 bases, with 12 bases between the two germline ends. Germline CDR1 DFQATT, CDR2 SNEGSKA (reference sequence). The CDR3 region has the DNA TGCAGTGCTAGATCGGGAAGCTGGAATTCACCCCTCCACTTT. Its protein is CSARSGSWNSPLHF.

This clonotype has a handful of counts. J is TRBJ2-7 and V is TRBV11-2; D may be TRBD1 (5 bases). There are 14 residues in the CDR3. Germline CDR1 is SGHAT and CDR2 is FQNNGV. V lost 5 bases to trimming and J lost 3 bases, with 14 bases between them. CDR3 in amino acids: CASSPYQGYYEQYF. The DNA of the CDR3 is TGTGCCAGCAGCCCTTACCAGGGTTACTACGAGCAGTACTTC.